This T cell receptor beta chain was obtained from a study of regulatory T cells in long-lasting Graves disease. The wider study: Newly diagnosed Graves' patients took antithyroid drugs under 3 months.

This clonotype was found many times. Its specificity is unknown. The V end was cut by 5 bases, the J end by 7 bases, with 17 bases between. Germline V lookup: CDR1 MNHEY, CDR2 SVGEGT. This CDR3 comprises 14 residues. Notes on the study in general: TRBV28, TRBJ1-2 and TRBJ2-5 were favored in persistent disease.

Time point reported: newly diagnosed GD, antithyroid drugs for less than 3 months. PBMCs were the source of the RNA used for TCR sequencing. Tubes containing EDTA received around 9.9 milliliters of drawn peripheral blood. TCR beta libraries were built with iRepertoire HTBI primers and Arm-PCR of CDR3 regions. TCRdb re-analysed the multiplex PCR reads in MiXCR, keeping a single row per CDR3 protein. The sample consists of over 200,000 distinct CDR3 sequences, around 17% of them appearing once. The chain links TRBV6-2 or TRBV6-3 to TRBJ1-1; tentatively, D is TRBD1 (5 bases). The source was peripheral blood mononuclear cells (PBMCs), collected at new diagnosis, from a patient treated with antithyroid drugs. This clonotype was sampled from a female donor with Graves disease. CDR3 DNA sequence: TGTGCCAGCAGTCGCCTGGGTGGACAACTTGAAGCTTTCTTT. It yields the protein CASSRLGGQLEAFF.